This paragraph covers one T cell receptor (beta chain) sequence. Germline values: CDR1 LNHNV, CDR2 YYDKDF (reference sequence). V shed 0 bases and J shed 13 bases, with 12 bases lying between them. The CDR3 is 12 amino acids. This entry is derived from a study of blood T cell repertoires in COVID-19. Background on the study: There were acute and convalescent COVID-19 samples, and they came from the United States, Italy and Spain. The analysed material was cDNA or gDNA that came from T cells, B-cell-depleted T cells, or PBMCs.

In the study's own analysis: For nucleated cells, counts were estimated from reference gene primer amplification. The table came from immunoSEQ multiplex PCR; TCRdb's copy has only in-frame clones and leaves some out. V, J and clone size reflect that table, while D and trimming were determined from the DNA. The sample has approximately 100,000 clones, 80% to 90% seen once; the top ten hold 9.5% to 13%. This chain joins TRBV15 and TRBJ1-2; D might be TRBD1 (6 bases). The source of this sequence is a woman in her 30s with acute or convalescent COVID-19. Sequenced material: peripheral blood. The CDR3 nucleotides read TGTGCCACCAGCAGAGATCGGGGGGCTCTCACCTTC. Its translation is CATSRDRGALTF.